Listed below are T cell receptor beta chains from one sample, sequenced in a study of OX40 agonist ivuxolimab in advanced cancers. The assay was immunoSEQ multiplex PCR, and TCRdb's table has in-frame clones only and misses some. The sample contains fewer than 40,000 clones, about four fifths of which appear only once. The sequences come from CD4+ or CD8+ T cells sorted from blood, collected in a trial of the OX40 agonist ivuxolimab. The receptors stem from an adult with an advanced solid tumor such as melanoma, head and neck, liver or kidney cancer. Both conserved end residues are part of each CDR3. Each record gives: J gene, D gene, clone size, V gene, CDR3 DNA, CDR3 protein. The D gene is left open where the match is weak. A row's size may be missing; if present it is once, few, many or a size class.

>TRBJ2-4|-|-|TRBV5-1
TGCGCCAGCAGCTTGGGGGGTGGGATTGGGGCCAAAAACATTCAGTACTTC
CASSLGGGIGAKNIQYF
>TRBJ1-3|-|-|TRBV19
TGTGCCAGTAGTACCGGACGAGGAAACACCATATATTTT
CASSTGRGNTIYF
>TRBJ1-4|-|-|TRBV6-5
TGTGCCAGCAGGCGAGTACCTAGGGAGAATGAAAAACTGTTTTTT
CASRRVPRENEKLFF
>TRBJ2-5|-|-|TRBV4-1
TGCGCCAGCAGCCCTGAGCAAGAGACCCAGTACTTC
CASSPEQETQYF
>TRBJ2-7|TRBD1|-|TRBV2
TGTGCCAGCAGTCCGGGACAGGGGTACTACGAGCAGTACTTC
CASSPGQGYYEQYF
>TRBJ2-5|TRBD2|once|TRBV19
TGTGCCAGTAGTCCTGGGACTAGCGGGGGGGAGACCCAGTACTTC
CASSPGTSGGETQYF
>TRBJ2-1|-|-|TRBV2
TGTGCCAGCAGTAACTATCGCAATGAGCAGTTCTTC
CASSNYRNEQFF
>TRBJ1-4|-|-|TRBV19
TGTGCCAGTAGTACCCAGGGGGAAAAACTGTTTTTT
CASSTQGEKLFF
>TRBJ1-5|TRBD1|once|TRBV30
TGTGCCTGGAGGGGGGGACAGGGTAGCAATCAGCCCCAGCATTTT
CAWRGGQGSNQPQHF
>TRBJ2-7|TRBD1|-|TRBV6-5
TGTGCCAGCAAGAAGGGACAGGGGAGGTACGAGCAGTACTTC
CASKKGQGRYEQYF
>TRBJ2-1|-|-|TRBV5-4
TGTGCCAGCAGCGACCGGCGGAGAGGCAGGCCAAATGAGCAGTTCTTC
CASSDRRRGRPNEQFF
>TRBJ2-5|TRBD1|-|TRBV7-8
TGTGCCAGCAGCTTAACAGGGGCCCAGTACTTC
CASSLTGAQYF
>TRBJ2-5|TRBD2|few|TRBV5-1
TGCGCCAGCAGCTTGGTCGGGGGGTCAGGAGAGACCCAGTACTTC
CASSLVGGSGETQYF
>TRBJ2-2|-|-|TRBV11-2
TGTGCCAGCAGCTTAGGGGCCACCGGGGAGCTGTTTTTT
CASSLGATGELFF
>TRBJ1-2|TRBD1|-|TRBV7-9
TGTGCCAGCAGCTCAAGGGAGGGGGCGCGAGGCTACACCTTC
CASSSREGARGYTF
>TRBJ1-2|-|-|TRBV6-1
TGTGCCACCCAAGGAGGGGACAACTATGGCTACACCTTC
CATQGGDNYGYTF
>TRBJ2-7|-|-|TRBV10-3
TGTGCCATCAGTGAGTCAGGTTGGAACGAGCAGTACTTC
CAISESGWNEQYF
>TRBJ2-1|TRBD2|-|TRBV11-2
TGTGCCAGCAGATCAGTAGCGGGAGTCCACAATGAGCAGTTCTTC
CASRSVAGVHNEQFF
>TRBJ2-1|-|-|TRBV5-4
TGTGCCAGCAGCTTGGGCGGTTTAAGCTCCTACAATGAGCAGTTCTTC
CASSLGGLSSYNEQFF
>TRBJ2-7|TRBD1|-|TRBV18
TGTGCCAGCTCACCAAATCGGGGACAGGGGGCTAACGAGCAGTACTTC
CASSPNRGQGANEQYF
>TRBJ1-2|-|-|TRBV4-1
TGCGCCAGCAGCGTACCAGGCGGTTTGTCCTATGGCTACACCTTC
CASSVPGGLSYGYTF
>TRBJ2-7|-|-|TRBV7-2
TGTGCCAGCAGCGCACAACCTTACATATCCGAGCAGTACTTC
CASSAQPYISEQYF
>TRBJ2-5|-|once|TRBV5-1
TGCGCCAGCAGCTTAAACCCCCGGACAGTAAAAGAGACCCAGTACTTC
CASSLNPRTVKETQYF
>TRBJ2-5|-|once|TRBV7-2
TGTGCCAGCAGCTTCCCCGGCGGGGCCGAGACCCAGTACTTC
CASSFPGGAETQYF
>TRBJ2-3|TRBD2|once|TRBV7-2
TGTGCCAGCAGCCCAGGGGCGGGAGGAGATACGCAGTATTTT
CASSPGAGGDTQYF
>TRBJ2-7|-|-|TRBV7-8
TGTGCCAGCAGCAGCGTGAGCTCCTACGAGCAGTACTTC
CASSSVSSYEQYF
>TRBJ2-7|-|few|TRBV2
TGTGCCAGCAGTGAAAGCAGGGACCGGGGGACCTACGAGCAGTACTTC
CASSESRDRGTYEQYF
>TRBJ1-6|-|-|TRBV27
TGTGCCAGCAGCCGGTCAGCCCTTAATTCACCCCTCCACTTT
CASSRSALNSPLHF
>TRBJ2-7|-|-|TRBV27
TGTGCCAGCAGCCCCCGTTGGGGAGAGCAGTACTTC
CASSPRWGEQYF
>TRBJ1-5|-|-|TRBV7-3
TGTGCCAGCAGCTTAGAGGGGGGCGGTCAGCCCCAGCATTTT
CASSLEGGGQPQHF
>TRBJ2-5|TRBD1|-|TRBV30
TGTGCCTGGAGTGGCTCCGGTACAGGGGGCTGGGAGACCCAGTACTTC
CAWSGSGTGGWETQYF
>TRBJ2-2|-|-|TRBV10-1
TGCGCCAGCAGTGAGAATAGGGCGAACACCGGGGAGCTGTTTTTT
CASSENRANTGELFF
>TRBJ1-2|-|-|TRBV5-1
TGCGCCAGCAGCTTGGTGGCAGGAGCTAACTATGGCTACACCTTC
CASSLVAGANYGYTF
>TRBJ1-3|-|-|TRBV4-1
TGCGCCAGCAGCCAAGATGGGGCAGGGCTCTCTGGAAACACCATATATTTT
CASSQDGAGLSGNTIYF
>TRBJ2-1|TRBD2|-|TRBV7-3
TGTGCCAGCAGTCTACTCACGGGACTAGCGGGAGGAGCCAATGAGCAGTTCTTC
CASSLLTGLAGGANEQFF
>TRBJ2-5|-|once|TRBV2
TGTGCCAGCAGGGACTGGCAAAAAGAGACCCAGTACTTC
CASRDWQKETQYF
>TRBJ2-7|-|-|TRBV2
TGTGCCAGCAGGCCCGGGAAGGGGAACTACGAGCAGTACTTC
CASRPGKGNYEQYF
>TRBJ2-1|-|-|TRBV9
TGTGCCAGCACCAGGGGGGGCTCCTACAATGAGCAGTTCTTC
CASTRGGSYNEQFF
>TRBJ2-3|-|once|TRBV5-6
TGTGCCAGCAGCTTCCCCAAGGTAGGGGTTACCCCAGATACGCAGTATTTT
CASSFPKVGVTPDTQYF
>TRBJ2-7|TRBD1|-|TRBV7-8
TGTGCCAGCAGCTTAAAATACGGGACAGGGTCTTACGAGCAGTACTTC
CASSLKYGTGSYEQYF
>TRBJ1-2|-|-|TRBV7-8
TGTGCCAGCAGCTTAGAGGGACGGAACTATGGCTACACCTTC
CASSLEGRNYGYTF
>TRBJ2-2|TRBD2|-|TRBV7-2
TGTGCCAGCAGCTTAGGGACTAGCGGGAGAAGGGGCGGGGAGCTGTTTTTT
CASSLGTSGRRGGELFF